This T cell receptor beta chain stems from a study of Tregs in tolerant kidney transplant recipients. Overall study results and limits: Activated donor B cell expansion appeared to reveal the most relevant donor-specific TCRbeta repertoire. Biological reproducibility was not directly addressed, but technical replication error appeared minimal. The small number of patients limits these findings pending further validation.

Using immunoSEQ multiplex PCR, the repertoire was profiled, and TCRdb retains in-frame clones only, with some absent. The sample includes about 52,000 clones, about nine tenths of them seen just once. The nonmyeloablative bone marrow transplants came from related graft donors, with transient mixed chimerism. Thawed PBMCs were FACS-sorted into unstimulated CD4+CD25+CD127- regulatory T cells, CD4+CD25- non-regulatory cells, CD4 and CD8 cells. On this clone: The antigen is unknown.

This material consisted of CD8+ T cells from blood (PBMCs), taken 24 months after the transplant. The TCR sequence derives from a human patient who received a combined kidney and bone marrow transplant. Some T cells may be transferred from the graft donor.

CDR3 nucleotides: TGCGCCAGCAGCCCGACTGGGTACAATGAGCAGTTCTTC. Its translation is CASSPTGYNEQFF. The chain has TRBV4-1 and TRBJ2-1; D is ambiguous. V shed 4 bases and J shed 4 bases, with 8 bases lying between them. The CDR3 loop spans 13 amino acids. Germline CDR1 reads MGHRA; CDR2 reads YSYEKL.